Listed below are T cell receptor beta chains from one sample, sequenced in a study of blood T cell repertoires in COVID-19. Using immunoSEQ multiplex PCR, the repertoire was profiled, and TCRdb retains in-frame clones only, with some absent. The table includes approximately 62,000 clones, approximately 75% detected once. The sequenced sample was peripheral blood. The receptor set was obtained from a man older than 75 with acute or convalescent COVID-19. Both conserved end residues are part of each CDR3. D genes are given only for firm matches. Size is stated for part of the rows, as once, few or many counts, or as a class when the clone is expanded.

J gene: TRBJ2-7; clone size: .; D gene: .; V gene: TRBV12-3/TRBV12-4; CDR3 DNA: TGTGCCAGCAAGGGGACATACTCCTACGAGCAGTACTTC; CDR3 protein: CASKGTYSYEQYF
J gene: TRBJ2-1; clone size: .; D gene: TRBD2; V gene: TRBV5-6; CDR3 DNA: TGTGCCAGCAGCTGGAAACTAGCGGGGACGAATTACAATGAGCAGTTCTTC; CDR3 protein: CASSWKLAGTNYNEQFF
J gene: TRBJ1-2; clone size: .; D gene: TRBD1; V gene: TRBV6-5; CDR3 DNA: TGTGCCAGCACGATTCGGGACAGGGGGCCCTATGGCTACACCTTC; CDR3 protein: CASTIRDRGPYGYTF
J gene: TRBJ1-3; clone size: few; D gene: .; V gene: TRBV2; CDR3 DNA: TGTGCCAGCAGTGAACTCGGAAACACCATATATTTT; CDR3 protein: CASSELGNTIYF
J gene: TRBJ2-1; clone size: many; D gene: .; V gene: TRBV7-3; CDR3 DNA: TGTGCCAGCAGTTGGTTCCGGACAGCGGAGCAGTTCTTC; CDR3 protein: CASSWFRTAEQFF
J gene: TRBJ2-2; clone size: .; D gene: .; V gene: TRBV29-1; CDR3 DNA: TGCAGCGTTGACAGGGCGAACACCGGGGAGCTGTTTTTT; CDR3 protein: CSVDRANTGELFF
J gene: TRBJ1-3; clone size: .; D gene: TRBD1; V gene: TRBV7-6; CDR3 DNA: TGTGCCAGCAGCTCGCCTACAGGGGAGAGGGGAAACACCATATATTTT; CDR3 protein: CASSSPTGERGNTIYF
J gene: TRBJ2-4; clone size: .; D gene: TRBD1; V gene: TRBV6-1; CDR3 DNA: TGTGCTAGCAGTGAGCAGATCCCGACAGGGACGAAGAACATTCAGTATTTC; CDR3 protein: CASSEQIPTGTKNIQYF
J gene: TRBJ1-2; clone size: few; D gene: TRBD1; V gene: TRBV4-1; CDR3 DNA: TGCGCCAGCAGCCAATCCCCAGGCGGGACAGGGGTTGACTATGGCTACACCTTC; CDR3 protein: CASSQSPGGTGVDYGYTF
J gene: TRBJ2-7; clone size: .; D gene: .; V gene: TRBV6-5; CDR3 DNA: TGTGCCAGCGTAAAAGGGGGCTCCTACGAGCAGTACTTC; CDR3 protein: CASVKGGSYEQYF
J gene: TRBJ2-3; clone size: .; D gene: TRBD2; V gene: TRBV5-1; CDR3 DNA: TGCGCCAGCAGCTCCGGGGCAGCGGGGGGTAACACAGATACGCAGTATTTT; CDR3 protein: CASSSGAAGGNTDTQYF
J gene: TRBJ1-5; clone size: .; D gene: TRBD1; V gene: TRBV28; CDR3 DNA: TGTGCCAGCTCCCAGGCGGGACAGGGCCCCAATCAGCCCCAGCATTTT; CDR3 protein: CASSQAGQGPNQPQHF
J gene: TRBJ2-4; clone size: .; D gene: TRBD2; V gene: TRBV10-3; CDR3 DNA: TGTGCCATCAGCCTTCGGGGGGGTCAAAACATTCAGTACTTC; CDR3 protein: CAISLRGGQNIQYF
J gene: TRBJ1-5; clone size: .; D gene: TRBD1; V gene: TRBV30; CDR3 DNA: TGTGCCTGGAGTCCGGGACAGCTTTATCAGCCCCAGCATTTT; CDR3 protein: CAWSPGQLYQPQHF
J gene: TRBJ2-7; clone size: .; D gene: .; V gene: TRBV3-1/TRBV3-2; CDR3 DNA: TGTGCCAGCACCAAGTCGGGGTTCCACGAGCAGTACTTC; CDR3 protein: CASTKSGFHEQYF
J gene: TRBJ1-2; clone size: .; D gene: .; V gene: TRBV6-5; CDR3 DNA: TGTGCCAGCACGACGGGAAACTATGGCTACACCTTC; CDR3 protein: CASTTGNYGYTF
J gene: TRBJ1-3; clone size: .; D gene: .; V gene: TRBV10-3; CDR3 DNA: TGTGCCATCAGTGACGGTATGACTGGAAACACCATATATTTT; CDR3 protein: CAISDGMTGNTIYF
J gene: TRBJ1-2; clone size: .; D gene: .; V gene: TRBV7-2; CDR3 DNA: TGTGCCAGCAGCTTACGGGTTTATGGCTACACCTTC; CDR3 protein: CASSLRVYGYTF
J gene: TRBJ2-3; clone size: few; D gene: TRBD2; V gene: TRBV6-6; CDR3 DNA: TGTGCCAGCAGTTATTCTCGGGGGGGCCTGGATACGCAGTATTTT; CDR3 protein: CASSYSRGGLDTQYF
J gene: TRBJ2-2; clone size: .; D gene: .; V gene: TRBV30; CDR3 DNA: TGTGCCTGGAGTGTGGCAGGGGTAACCACCGGGGAGCTGTTTTTT; CDR3 protein: CAWSVAGVTTGELFF
J gene: TRBJ1-1; clone size: .; D gene: .; V gene: TRBV11-2; CDR3 DNA: TGTGCCAGCAGCTTGGTGGAGGGGATCAACACTGAAGCTTTCTTT; CDR3 protein: CASSLVEGINTEAFF
J gene: TRBJ1-5; clone size: .; D gene: TRBD1; V gene: TRBV19; CDR3 DNA: TGTGCCAGTAGTATTTCCCTAGACAGGGAGAATCAGCCCCAGCATTTT; CDR3 protein: CASSISLDRENQPQHF
J gene: TRBJ1-2; clone size: .; D gene: TRBD1; V gene: TRBV11-3; CDR3 DNA: TGTGCCAGCAGCATGACAGGGGGCGCCGACTATGGCTACACCTTC; CDR3 protein: CASSMTGGADYGYTF
J gene: TRBJ1-4; clone size: .; D gene: .; V gene: TRBV7-2; CDR3 DNA: TGTGCCAGCAGCTTCCTTCTAGGGGGGGGGACTAATGAAAAACTGTTTTTT; CDR3 protein: CASSFLLGGGTNEKLFF
J gene: TRBJ1-4; clone size: few; D gene: .; V gene: TRBV2; CDR3 DNA: TGTGCCAGCAGTGACGGGGGGGCTAATGAAAAACTGTTTTTT; CDR3 protein: CASSDGGANEKLFF
J gene: TRBJ1-3; clone size: once; D gene: .; V gene: TRBV10-3; CDR3 DNA: TGTGCCATCAGTGAGACAGGGTTGGGAGGAAACACCATATATTTT; CDR3 protein: CAISETGLGGNTIYF
J gene: TRBJ2-1; clone size: .; D gene: TRBD2; V gene: TRBV7-8; CDR3 DNA: TGTGCCAGCAGCACAAGGTGGCGGGGGGCCCGCTCCTACAATGAGCAGTTCTTC; CDR3 protein: CASSTRWRGARSYNEQFF
J gene: TRBJ2-1; clone size: .; D gene: .; V gene: TRBV9; CDR3 DNA: TGTGCCAGCAGCCCCACACCTTGGACTGCCAGCTCCTACAATGAGCAGTTCTTC; CDR3 protein: CASSPTPWTASSYNEQFF